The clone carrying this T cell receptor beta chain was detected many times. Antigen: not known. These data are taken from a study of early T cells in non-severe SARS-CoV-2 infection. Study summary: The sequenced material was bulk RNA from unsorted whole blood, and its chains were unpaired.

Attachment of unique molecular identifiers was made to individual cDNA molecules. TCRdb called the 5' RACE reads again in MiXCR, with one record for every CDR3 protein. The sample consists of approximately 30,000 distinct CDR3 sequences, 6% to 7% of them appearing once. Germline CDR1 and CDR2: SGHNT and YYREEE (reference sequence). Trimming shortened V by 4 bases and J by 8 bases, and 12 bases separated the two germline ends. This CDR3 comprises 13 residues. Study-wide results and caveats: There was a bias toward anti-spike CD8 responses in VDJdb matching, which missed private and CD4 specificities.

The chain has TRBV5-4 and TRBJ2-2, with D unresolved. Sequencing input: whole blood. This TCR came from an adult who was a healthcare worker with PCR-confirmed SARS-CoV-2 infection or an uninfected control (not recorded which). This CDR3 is CASSRVIGGELFF. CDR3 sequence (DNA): TGTGCCAGCAGCCGGGTTATTGGTGGGGAGCTGTTTTTT.